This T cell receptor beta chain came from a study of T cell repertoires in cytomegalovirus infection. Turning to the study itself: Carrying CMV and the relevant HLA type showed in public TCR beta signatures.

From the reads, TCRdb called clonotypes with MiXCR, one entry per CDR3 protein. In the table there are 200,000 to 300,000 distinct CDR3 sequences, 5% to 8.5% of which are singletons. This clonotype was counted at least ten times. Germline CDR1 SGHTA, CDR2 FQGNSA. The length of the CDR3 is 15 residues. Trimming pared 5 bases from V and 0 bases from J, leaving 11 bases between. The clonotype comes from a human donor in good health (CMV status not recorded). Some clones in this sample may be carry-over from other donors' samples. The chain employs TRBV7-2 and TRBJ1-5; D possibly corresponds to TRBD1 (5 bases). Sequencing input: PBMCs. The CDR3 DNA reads TGTGCCAGCAGCCAACAGGTGAATAGCAATCAGCCCCAGCATTTT. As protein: CASSQQVNSNQPQHF.